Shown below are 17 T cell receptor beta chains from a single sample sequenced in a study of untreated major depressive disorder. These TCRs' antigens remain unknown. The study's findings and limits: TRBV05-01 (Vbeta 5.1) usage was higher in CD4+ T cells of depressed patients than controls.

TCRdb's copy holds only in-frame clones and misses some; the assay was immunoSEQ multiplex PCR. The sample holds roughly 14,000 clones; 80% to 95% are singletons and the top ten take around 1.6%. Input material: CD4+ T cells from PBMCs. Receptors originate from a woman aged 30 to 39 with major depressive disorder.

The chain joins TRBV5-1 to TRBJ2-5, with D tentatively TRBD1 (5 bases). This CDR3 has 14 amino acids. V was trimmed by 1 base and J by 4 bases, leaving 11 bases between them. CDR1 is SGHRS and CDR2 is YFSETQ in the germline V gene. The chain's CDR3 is CASSLTGLGETQYF. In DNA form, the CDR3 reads TGCGCCAGCAGCTTGACAGGCCTGGGAGAGACCCAGTACTTC.

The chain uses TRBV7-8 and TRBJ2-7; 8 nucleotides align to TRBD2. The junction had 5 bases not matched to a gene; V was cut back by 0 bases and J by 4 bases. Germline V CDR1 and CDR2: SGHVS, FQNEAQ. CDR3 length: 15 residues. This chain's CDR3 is CASSLAVAGGYEQYF. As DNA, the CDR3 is TGTGCCAGCAGCTTAGCGGTTGCGGGGGGATACGAGCAGTACTTC.

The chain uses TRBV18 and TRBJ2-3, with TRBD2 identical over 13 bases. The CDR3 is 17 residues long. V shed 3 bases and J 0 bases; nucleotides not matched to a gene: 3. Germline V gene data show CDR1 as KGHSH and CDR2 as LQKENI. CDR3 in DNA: TGTGCCAGCTCACCCGGACTAGCGGGAGTAAGCACAGATACGCAGTATTTT. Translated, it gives CASSPGLAGVSTDTQYF. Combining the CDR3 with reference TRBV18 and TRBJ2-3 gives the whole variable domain NAGVMQNPRHLVRRRGQEARLRCSPMKGHSHVYWYRQLPEEGLKFMVYLQKENIIDESGMPKERFSAEFPKEGPSILRIQQVVRGDSAAYFCASSPGLAGVSTDTQYFGPGTRLTVL.

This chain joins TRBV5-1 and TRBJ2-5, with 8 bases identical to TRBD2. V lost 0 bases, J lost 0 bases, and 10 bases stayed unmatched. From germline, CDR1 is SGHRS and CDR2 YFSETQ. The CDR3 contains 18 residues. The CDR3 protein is CASSLAPLASGHQETQYF. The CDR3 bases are TGCGCCAGCAGCTTGGCCCCCCTGGCTAGCGGGCACCAAGAGACCCAGTACTTC.

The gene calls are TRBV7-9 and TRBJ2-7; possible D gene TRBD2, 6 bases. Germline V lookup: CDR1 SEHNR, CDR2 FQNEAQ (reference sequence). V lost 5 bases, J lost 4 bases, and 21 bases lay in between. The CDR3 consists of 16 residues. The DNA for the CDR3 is TGTGCCAGCAGCCCTGGGGGGTGGGCAGACCCATACGAGCAGTACTTC. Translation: CASSPGGWADPYEQYF.

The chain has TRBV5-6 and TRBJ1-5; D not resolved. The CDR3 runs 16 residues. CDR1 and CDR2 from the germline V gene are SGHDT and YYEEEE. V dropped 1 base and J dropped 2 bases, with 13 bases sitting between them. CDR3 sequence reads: CASSLKLAVGNQPQHF. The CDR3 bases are TGTGCCAGCAGCTTGAAGTTAGCTGTGGGCAATCAGCCCCAGCATTTT.

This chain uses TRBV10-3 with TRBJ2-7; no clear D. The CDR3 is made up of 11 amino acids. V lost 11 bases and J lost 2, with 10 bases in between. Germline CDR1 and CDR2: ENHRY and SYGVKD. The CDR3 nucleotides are TGTGCCTCGAGCCCCGCCTACGAGCAGTACTTC. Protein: CASSPAYEQYF.

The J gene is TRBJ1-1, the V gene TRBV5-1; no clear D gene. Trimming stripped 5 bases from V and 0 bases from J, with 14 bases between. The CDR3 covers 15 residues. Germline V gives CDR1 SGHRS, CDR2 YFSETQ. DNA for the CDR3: TGCGCCAGCAGAAATCATAGGCTTATGAACACTGAAGCTTTCTTT. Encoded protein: CASRNHRLMNTEAFF. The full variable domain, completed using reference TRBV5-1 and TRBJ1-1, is KAGVTQTPRYLIKTRGQQVTLSCSPISGHRSVSWYQQTPGQGLQFLFEYFSETQRNKGNFPGRFSGRQFSNSRSEMNVSTLELGDSALYLCASRNHRLMNTEAFFGQGTRLTVV.

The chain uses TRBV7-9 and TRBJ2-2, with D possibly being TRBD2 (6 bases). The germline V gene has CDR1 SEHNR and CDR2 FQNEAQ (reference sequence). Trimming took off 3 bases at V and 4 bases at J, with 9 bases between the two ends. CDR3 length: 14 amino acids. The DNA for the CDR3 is TGTGCCAGCAGCTTGGGACTTGCCACCGGGGAGCTGTTTTTT. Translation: CASSLGLATGELFF.

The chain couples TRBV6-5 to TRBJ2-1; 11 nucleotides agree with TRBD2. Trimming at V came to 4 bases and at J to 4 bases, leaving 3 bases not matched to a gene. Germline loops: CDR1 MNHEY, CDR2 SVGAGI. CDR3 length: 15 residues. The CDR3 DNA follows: TGTGCCAGCAGTTCGAGACTAGCGGGATACAATGAGCAGTTCTTC. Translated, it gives CASSSRLAGYNEQFF.

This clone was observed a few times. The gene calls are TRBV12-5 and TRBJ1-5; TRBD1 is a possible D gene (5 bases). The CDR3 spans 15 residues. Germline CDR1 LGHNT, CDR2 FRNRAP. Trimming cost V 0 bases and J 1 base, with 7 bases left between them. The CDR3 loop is CASGLVDKSNQPQHF. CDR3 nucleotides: TGTGCTAGTGGTTTGGTGGACAAGAGCAATCAGCCCCAGCATTTT.

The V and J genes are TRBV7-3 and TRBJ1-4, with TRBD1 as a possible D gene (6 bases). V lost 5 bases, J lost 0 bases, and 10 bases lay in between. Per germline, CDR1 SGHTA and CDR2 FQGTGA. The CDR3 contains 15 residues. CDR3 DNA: TGTGCCAGCAGCCTGGACAGAGCAACTAATGAAAAACTGTTTTTT. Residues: CASSLDRATNEKLFF.

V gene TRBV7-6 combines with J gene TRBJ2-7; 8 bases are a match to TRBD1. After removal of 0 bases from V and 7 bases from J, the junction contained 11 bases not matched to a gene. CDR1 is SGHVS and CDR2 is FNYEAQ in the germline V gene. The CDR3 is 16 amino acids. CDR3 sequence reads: CASSLAVRQGAGEQYF. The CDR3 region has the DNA TGTGCCAGCAGCTTAGCAGTTCGGCAGGGGGCGGGTGAGCAGTACTTC.

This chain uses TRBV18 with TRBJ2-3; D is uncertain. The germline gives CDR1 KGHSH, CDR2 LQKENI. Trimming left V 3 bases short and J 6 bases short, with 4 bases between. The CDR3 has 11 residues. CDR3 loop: CASSPSDTQYF. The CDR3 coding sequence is TGTGCCAGCTCACCCTCGGATACGCAGTATTTT.

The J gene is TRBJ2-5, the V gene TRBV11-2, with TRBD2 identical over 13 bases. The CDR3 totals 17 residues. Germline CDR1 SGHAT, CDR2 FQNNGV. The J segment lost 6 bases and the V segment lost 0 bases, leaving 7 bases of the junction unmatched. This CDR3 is CASSLDLRTSGSQTQYF. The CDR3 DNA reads TGTGCCAGCAGCTTAGATCTTAGGACTAGCGGGAGTCAGACCCAGTACTTC. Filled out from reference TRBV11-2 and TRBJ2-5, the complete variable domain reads EAGVAQSPRYKIIEKRQSVAFWCNPISGHATLYWYQQILGQGPKLLIQFQNNGVVDDSQLPKDRFSAERLKGVDSTLKIQPAKLEDSAVYLCASSLDLRTSGSQTQYFGPGTRLLVL.

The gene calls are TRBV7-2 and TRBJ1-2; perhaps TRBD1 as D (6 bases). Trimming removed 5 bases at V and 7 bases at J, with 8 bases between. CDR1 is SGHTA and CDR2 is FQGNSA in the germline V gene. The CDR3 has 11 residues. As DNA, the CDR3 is TGTGCCAGCAGCCGAGGGGGTGGCTACACCTTC. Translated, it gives CASSRGGGYTF. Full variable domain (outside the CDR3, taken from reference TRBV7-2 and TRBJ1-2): GAGVSQSPSNKVTEKGKDVELRCDPISGHTALYWYRQSLGQGLEFLIYFQGNSAPDKSGLPSDRFSAERTGGSVSTLTIQRTQQEDSAVYLCASSRGGGYTFGSGTRLTVV.

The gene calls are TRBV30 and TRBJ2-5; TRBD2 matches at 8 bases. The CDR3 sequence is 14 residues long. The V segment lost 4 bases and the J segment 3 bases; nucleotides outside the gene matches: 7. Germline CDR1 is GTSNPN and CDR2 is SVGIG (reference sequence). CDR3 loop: CAWNQGLAEETQYF. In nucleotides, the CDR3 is TGTGCCTGGAACCAAGGACTAGCTGAAGAGACCCAGTACTTC.